The 22 T cell receptor beta chains below were found in one sample sequenced in a study of T cells in Graves' hyperthyroidism and ophthalmopathy. RNA transcripts provided the source from which TCR beta CDR3 regions were amplified. The study used the HTBI primer set for a first-round RT-PCR of the TCR CDR3. One entry per CDR3 protein, called by TCRdb with MiXCR from the multiplex PCR reads. The sample has 370,000 or so distinct CDR3 sequences, roughly 25% seen once. Sequencing used blood. The source of these receptors is a middle-aged man with Graves' hyperthyroidism.

The gene calls are TRBV27 and TRBJ1-2; maybe TRBD1 (6 bases). Trimming removed 6 bases at V and 4 bases at J, with 21 bases between. CDR1 MNHEY and CDR2 SMNVEV come from the germline V gene (reference sequence). The CDR3 runs to 16 residues. The CDR3 DNA sequence: TGTGCCAGCAGACGACGTTTGGGGGAGGGGGGCTATGGCTACACCTTC. Its translation: CASRRRLGEGGYGYTF.

This clonotype was observed a few times. The V and J genes are TRBV20-1 and TRBJ1-6; the match to TRBD1 covers 8 bases. This CDR3 contains 11 residues. CDR1 DFQATT and CDR2 SNEGSKA come from the germline V gene (reference sequence). V was pared by 4 bases and J by 17 bases, with 7 bases of the junction left unmatched. CDR3 nucleotides: TGCAGTGCTAAGCAGGGACAGGCCTTCCACTTT. Translation: CSAKQGQAFHF.

This clonotype was seen a handful of times. J is TRBJ1-3 and V is TRBV20-1, with unresolved D. The germline V gene encodes CDR1 DFQATT and CDR2 SNEGSKA (reference sequence). Trimming took 1 base from V and 7 from J, leaving 14 bases between them. This CDR3 contains 14 residues. The DNA for the CDR3 is TGCAGTGCTAGAGTTGGGATCGCCGCGAACACCATATATTTT. This encodes CSARVGIAANTIYF.

The rearrangement links TRBV6-1 to TRBJ2-7; 7 bases align to TRBD2. The V gene end was trimmed by 0 bases and the J gene end by 3 bases; junction bases not matched to a gene: 5. The germline CDR1 and CDR2 sequences are MNHNS and SASEGT. CDR3 length: 15 residues. The DNA for the CDR3 is TGTGCCAGCAGTGAAGCCGAGGGAGGGCACTACGAGCAGTACTTC. Its protein is CASSEAEGGHYEQYF.

The table lists this clonotype with a few counts. This sequence joins TRBV7-3 and TRBJ2-3; TRBD2 agrees at 14 bases. CDR1 is SGHTA, CDR2 FQGTGA, per germline. The CDR3 totals 18 residues. J was trimmed by 2 bases and V by 5 bases; bases with no gene match: 9. The CDR3 DNA reads as TGTGCCAGCAGCCCGGGACTAGCGGGAGACCCTAACACAGATACGCAGTATTTT. Protein product: CASSPGLAGDPNTDTQYF.

J is TRBJ2-1 and V is TRBV20-1, with 9 bases lining up with TRBD2. Germline V gene lookup returns CDR1 DFQATT and CDR2 SNEGSKA (reference sequence). The CDR3 consists of 13 residues. J gave up 7 bases and V 6 bases, and 7 bases lay outside the gene matches. CDR3: CSAPGLAYNEQFF. In nucleotides, the CDR3 is TGCAGTGCGCCGGGACTAGCATATAATGAGCAGTTCTTC.

This clonotype was recorded at least ten times. The chain employs TRBV28 and TRBJ2-7; the D gene is possibly TRBD2 (6 bases). V was pared by 3 bases and J by 5 bases, with 8 bases between. Germline V gene sequence: CDR1 MDHEN, CDR2 SYDVKM. This CDR3 is 12 amino acids long. Here the CDR3 DNA reads TGTGCCAGCAGTTTGCCGGGGGACGAGCAGTACTTC. Residues: CASSLPGDEQYF.

The chain combines TRBV9 with TRBJ2-1; TRBD1 matches at 9 bases. This CDR3 is built from 15 residues. Trimming at V came to 4 bases and at J to 7 bases, leaving 9 bases not matched to a gene. CDR1 and CDR2 (germline): SGDLS, YYNGEE. CDR3 DNA sequence: TGTGCCAGCAGCCCAGGGACAGGGTCCGTTAATGAGCAGTTCTTC. It specifies CASSPGTGSVNEQFF.

This clonotype has more than one count but fewer than ten. The chain employs TRBV6-8 and TRBJ2-2; D unresolved. V shed 4 bases and J shed 7 bases, with 13 bases lying between them. CDR1 is MNHGY, CDR2 SAAAGT, per germline. The CDR3 spans 14 residues. CDR3 nucleotides: TGTGCCAGCAGTTTGGCCTCAGTGAGCGGGGAGCTGTTTTTT. Its translation: CASSLASVSGELFF.

This clonotype has more than one count but fewer than ten. The rearrangement joins TRBV29-1 to TRBJ1-5; TRBD1 matches 7 bases. The germline V gene has CDR1 SQVTM and CDR2 ANQGSEA. V was pared by 7 bases and J by 3 bases, with 6 bases of the junction left unmatched. The CDR3 length is 13 residues. As DNA, the CDR3 is TGCAGCGCCAGAGGGACAGACAATCAGCCCCAGCATTTT. Translating gives CSARGTDNQPQHF.

This clonotype was observed many times. The chain couples TRBV20-1 to TRBJ2-3, with a tentative D call TRBD1 (5 bases). Germline V gene data show CDR1 as DFQATT and CDR2 as SNEGSKA (reference sequence). V gave up 2 bases and J gave up 4 bases, with 10 bases separating them. This CDR3 has 13 residues. CDR3 nucleotide sequence: TGCAGTGCTAGACCCTTAGGGGCAGATACGCAGTATTTT. It yields the protein CSARPLGADTQYF.

This sequence joins TRBV6-1 and TRBJ1-2, with a possible D match to TRBD1 (6 bases). The CDR3 runs 13 residues. The V gene's germline CDR1 is MNHNS and CDR2 SASEGT. V was shortened by 4 bases and J by 2 bases, with 8 bases between the two germline ends. The DNA of the CDR3 is TGTGCCAGCAGTGTTAGGGGGAACTATGGCTACACCTTC. It is translated as CASSVRGNYGYTF.

The chain carries TRBV5-1 and TRBJ2-7; TRBD2 matches 7 bases. The CDR3 is 15 amino acids. Germline CDR1 reads SGHRS; CDR2 reads YFSETQ. Losses at the gene ends were 3 bases for V and 1 base for J; bases not matched to a gene: 7. This chain's CDR3 is CASSSHGGGSYEQYF. DNA for the CDR3: TGCGCCAGCAGCTCCCATGGGGGAGGGTCCTACGAGCAGTACTTC.

V and J are TRBV6-5 and TRBJ2-1; D is unresolved. Trimming took 2 bases from V and 2 from J, leaving 16 bases between them. Germline V gene lookup returns CDR1 MNHEY and CDR2 SVGAGI. The CDR3 is 17 residues long. In nucleotides, the CDR3 is TGTGCCAGCAGTTACCCCTCAAGGGATGTTACCTACAATGAGCAGTTCTTC. Translating gives CASSYPSRDVTYNEQFF.

This clonotype was detected a few times. The rearrangement uses TRBV20-1 and TRBJ1-2, with no clear D. This CDR3 has 9 residues. CDR1 and CDR2 from the germline V gene are DFQATT and SNEGSKA (reference sequence). The CDR3 nucleotides read TGCAGAGTCCCCGGTGGCTACACCTTC. Translated: CRVPGGYTF.

This clonotype turned up a few times. This chain uses TRBV5-4 with TRBJ2-2, with 9 bases aligning to TRBD2. Germline assignment: CDR1 SGHNT and CDR2 YYREEE (reference sequence). This CDR3 is built from 15 residues. The junction had 5 bases not matched to a gene; V was cut back by 5 bases and J by 3 bases. Here the CDR3 reads CASSNSGRDTGELFF. In DNA, the CDR3 is TGTGCCAGCAGTAATAGCGGGAGAGACACCGGGGAGCTGTTTTTT.

CDR3 loop: CASSPSGNSNQPQHF. CDR3 bases: TGCGCCAGCAGCCCATCGGGGAATAGCAATCAGCCCCAGCATTTT. The chain uses TRBV4-1 and TRBJ1-5; D uncertain. CDR1 is MGHRA and CDR2 is YSYEKL in the germline V gene. CDR3 length: 15 residues. The V end lost 4 bases, the J end lost 0 bases, and 10 bases lay between the germline ends.

The gene calls are TRBV5-1 and TRBJ2-2, with TRBD2 matching 9 bases. The germline V gene has CDR1 SGHRS and CDR2 YFSETQ. CDR3 length: 16 residues. V trimming: 4 bases; J trimming: 3 bases; junction bases outside the gene matches: 7. CDR3 sequence (DNA): TGCGCCAGCAGCCTGTTAGCGGGAGCGGACACCGGGGAGCTGTTTTTT. It codes for CASSLLAGADTGELFF.

The chain combines TRBV20-1 with TRBJ1-3; 7 positions match TRBD1. Germline-derived CDR1 and CDR2 are DFQATT and SNEGSKA (reference sequence). CDR3 size: 13 residues. The junction had 7 bases not matched to a gene; V was cut back by 6 bases and J by 5 bases. Written as DNA, the CDR3 is TGCAGTGCCTCCGGGACAGACAGAAACACCATATATTTT. It translates to CSASGTDRNTIYF.

This clonotype was seen a handful of times. This chain links TRBV19 with TRBJ1-1, with D hard to call. Germline values: CDR1 LNHDA, CDR2 SQIVND (reference sequence). Trimming took off 6 bases at V and 0 bases at J, with 11 bases between the two ends. The CDR3 sequence is 14 residues long. The chain's CDR3 is CASSPVTMNTEAFF. The CDR3 DNA reads as TGTGCCAGTAGCCCCGTTACCATGAACACTGAAGCTTTCTTT.

The gene calls are TRBV15 and TRBJ2-4; no reliable D call. This CDR3 has 17 residues. Germline assignment: CDR1 LNHNV and CDR2 YYDKDF (reference sequence). V was clipped by 0 bases and J by 2 bases, with 14 bases between them. As DNA, the CDR3 is TGTGCCACCAGCAGAGATTTAGGGTTTGGGTCCAAAAACATTCAGTACTTC. Its translation is CATSRDLGFGSKNIQYF.

This clonotype has only a few counts. The CDR3 region has the DNA TGCGCCAGCAGCTTGGTTCGCGAGATCGACGAGCAGTACTTC. As protein: CASSLVREIDEQYF. V is TRBV5-1 and J is TRBJ2-7; D remains unclear. V was shortened by 0 bases and J by 5 bases, with 12 bases between the two germline ends. The CDR3 is 14 residues long. The V gene's germline CDR1 is SGHRS and CDR2 YFSETQ.